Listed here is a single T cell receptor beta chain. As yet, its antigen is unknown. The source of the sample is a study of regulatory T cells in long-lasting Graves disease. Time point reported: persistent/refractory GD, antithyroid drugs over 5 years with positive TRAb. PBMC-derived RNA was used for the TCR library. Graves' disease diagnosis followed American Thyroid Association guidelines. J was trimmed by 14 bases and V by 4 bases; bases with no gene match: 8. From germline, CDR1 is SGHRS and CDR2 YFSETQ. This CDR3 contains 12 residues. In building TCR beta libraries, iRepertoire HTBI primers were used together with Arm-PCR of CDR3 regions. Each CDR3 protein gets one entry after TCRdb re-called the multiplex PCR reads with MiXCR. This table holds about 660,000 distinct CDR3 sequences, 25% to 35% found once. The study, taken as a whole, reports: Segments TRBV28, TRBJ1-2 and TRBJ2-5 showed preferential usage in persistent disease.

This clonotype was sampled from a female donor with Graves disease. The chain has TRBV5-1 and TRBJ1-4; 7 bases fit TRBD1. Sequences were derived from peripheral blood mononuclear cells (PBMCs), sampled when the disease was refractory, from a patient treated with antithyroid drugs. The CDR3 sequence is CASSGDSDKLFF. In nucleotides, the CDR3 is TGCGCCAGCAGCGGGGACAGTGACAAGCTGTTTTTT. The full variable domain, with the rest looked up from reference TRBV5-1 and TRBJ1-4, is KAGVTQTPRYLIKTRGQQVTLSCSPISGHRSVSWYQQTPGQGLQFLFEYFSETQRNKGNFPGRFSGRQFSNSRSEMNVSTLELGDSALYLCASSGDSDKLFFGSGTQLSVL.